A selection of T cell receptor beta chains follows, all from one sample in a study of blood T cells in healthy people across ages. From the 5' RACE reads, TCRdb called clonotypes with MiXCR, one entry per CDR3 protein. The sample lists over 450,000 distinct CDR3 sequences; 24% were seen once. This same sample was also part of a study on T cells of mothers and their children.

Sequencing input: blood. These receptors all stem from a boy between 10 and 17 years old in good health. Each CDR3 is given without its conserved first and last residue. Fields, in order: J gene, V gene, CDR3 protein.

>TRBJ1-2|TRBV29-1
SVDPTGASHGYT
>TRBJ2-1|TRBV7-2
ASSVRDRGSYNEQF
>TRBJ1-1|TRBV2
ATHQQGGYTEAF
>TRBJ2-1|TRBV24-1
ATSDPRYGQGDSEQF
>TRBJ1-5|TRBV7-6
ASSPGPSDGISNQPQH
>.|TRBV27
ASSHRDGYEQY
>TRBJ2-5|TRBV11-1
ASSRLAGEKETQY
>TRBJ2-3|TRBV4-2
ASSQVPLSMADTQY
>TRBJ2-7|TRBV14
ASSHGGFYEQY
>TRBJ2-1|TRBV4-3
ASSQSDGGEPYNEQF
>TRBJ2-5|TRBV20-1
SAPNRDQETQY
>TRBJ1-4|TRBV6-5
ASSYSGQYNEKLF
>TRBJ2-5|TRBV10-3
AISGGQETQY
>TRBJ2-3|TRBV28
ASSPPTLGSDTDTQY
>TRBJ1-4|TRBV20-1
SASGRQPGEKLF
>TRBJ2-7|TRBV4-3
ASSQIGTGGREQY
>TRBJ2-5|TRBV15
ASAAGTLQETQY
>TRBJ2-2|TRBV12-3/TRBV12-4
ASSWTGGGTGELF
>TRBJ1-4|TRBV7-9
ASSAGAGQGLTHPF
>TRBJ1-1|TRBV5-1
ASKGEGNTEAF
>TRBJ1-4|TRBV4-3
ASSQNPLGQYEKLF
>TRBJ2-1|TRBV28
ASSFWGTSGRIYNEQF
>TRBJ2-7|TRBV28
ASRLSGGGSYEQY
>TRBJ2-3|TRBV5-5
AGSLGQGDTDTQY
>.|TRBV24-1
ATSESGRVYEQY
>TRBJ2-7|TRBV15
ATSRQYYEQY
>TRBJ2-5|TRBV4-3
ASSQDPGYETQY
>TRBJ2-5|TRBV5-6
ASRGGAVSQETQY
>TRBJ2-5|TRBV7-2
ASSFGEAETQY
>TRBJ1-2|TRBV20-1
SASRPGTDGYT
>TRBJ2-2|TRBV7-3
ASSYPNSHGELF
>TRBJ1-5|TRBV28
ASRIRGLQPQH
>TRBJ2-1|TRBV2
ASGGGTSGGNEQF
>TRBJ2-2|TRBV29-1
SVVGRMNTGELF
>TRBJ1-1|TRBV18
ASSTDGGGNEAF
>TRBJ2-4|TRBV7-2
ASSRWTGIVKNIQY
>TRBJ1-5|TRBV20-1
SAQSIDRAAQPQH
>TRBJ2-7|TRBV5-1
ASSLAQGRDEQY
>TRBJ1-1|TRBV6-1
ASSDLTGAPSEAF
>.|TRBV2
ASSDPGVSEQF